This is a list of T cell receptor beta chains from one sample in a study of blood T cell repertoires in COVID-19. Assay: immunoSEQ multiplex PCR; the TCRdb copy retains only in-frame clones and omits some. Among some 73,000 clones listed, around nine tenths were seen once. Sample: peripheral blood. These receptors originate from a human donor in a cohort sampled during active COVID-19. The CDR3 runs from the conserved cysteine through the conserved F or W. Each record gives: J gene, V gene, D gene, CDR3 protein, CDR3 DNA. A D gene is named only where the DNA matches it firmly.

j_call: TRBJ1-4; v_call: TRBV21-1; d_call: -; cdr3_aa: CASSNQNRATNEKLFF; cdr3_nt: TGTGCCAGCAGCAACCAAAACAGGGCTACTAATGAAAAACTGTTTTTT
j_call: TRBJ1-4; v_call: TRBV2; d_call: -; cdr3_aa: CASRRIATNEKLFF; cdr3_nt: TGTGCCAGCAGGCGAATTGCAACTAATGAAAAACTGTTTTTT
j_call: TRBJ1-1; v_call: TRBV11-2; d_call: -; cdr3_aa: CASKQNTEAFF; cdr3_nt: TGTGCCAGCAAACAAAACACTGAAGCTTTCTTT
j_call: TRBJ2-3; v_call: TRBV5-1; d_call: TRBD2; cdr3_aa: CASSLESSGVADTQYF; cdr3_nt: TGCGCCAGCAGCTTGGAGTCTAGCGGGGTGGCAGATACGCAGTATTTT
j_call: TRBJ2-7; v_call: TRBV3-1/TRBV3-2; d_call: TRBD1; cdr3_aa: CASSRGQSYEQYF; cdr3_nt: TGTGCCAGCAGCCGGGGACAGTCCTACGAGCAGTACTTC
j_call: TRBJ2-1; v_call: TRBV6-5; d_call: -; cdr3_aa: CAIRGGPMNEQFF; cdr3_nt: TGTGCCATCAGGGGGGGTCCCATGAATGAGCAGTTCTTC
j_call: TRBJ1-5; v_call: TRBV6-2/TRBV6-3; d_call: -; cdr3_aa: CASNPQRVGQPQHF; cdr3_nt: TGTGCCAGCAACCCTCAGAGGGTGGGTCAGCCCCAGCATTTT
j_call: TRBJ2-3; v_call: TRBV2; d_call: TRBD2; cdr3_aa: CASNTPGGAGTDTQYF; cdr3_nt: TGTGCCAGCAACACACCCGGGGGGGCCGGCACAGATACGCAGTATTTT
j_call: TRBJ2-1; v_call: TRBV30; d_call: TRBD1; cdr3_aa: CAWSQTGTHEQFF; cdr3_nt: TGTGCCTGGAGTCAGACAGGGACCCATGAGCAGTTCTTC
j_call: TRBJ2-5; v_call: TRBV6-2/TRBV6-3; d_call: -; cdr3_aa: CASSPDGWTGGTQYF; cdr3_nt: TGTGCCAGCAGCCCTGACGGATGGACCGGGGGTACCCAGTACTTC
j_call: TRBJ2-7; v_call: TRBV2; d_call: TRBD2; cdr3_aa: CASNAAGTSGFEQYF; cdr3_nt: TGTGCCAGCAATGCCGCCGGGACTAGCGGGTTCGAGCAGTACTTC
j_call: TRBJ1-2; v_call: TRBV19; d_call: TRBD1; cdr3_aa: CASSIGRTGDYGYTF; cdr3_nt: TGTGCCAGTAGTATAGGGAGGACAGGGGACTATGGCTACACCTTC
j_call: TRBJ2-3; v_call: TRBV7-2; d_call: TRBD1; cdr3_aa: CASSSTGGAPDTQYF; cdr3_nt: TGTGCCAGCAGCTCGACAGGGGGCGCGCCAGATACGCAGTATTTT
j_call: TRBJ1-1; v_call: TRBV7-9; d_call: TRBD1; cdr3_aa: CATLPNSGTGLGNTEAFF; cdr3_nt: TGTGCCACCCTACCAAATTCAGGGACAGGGTTGGGGAACACTGAAGCTTTCTTT
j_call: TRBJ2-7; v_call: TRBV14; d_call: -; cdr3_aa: CASAGITYEQYF; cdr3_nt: TGTGCCAGCGCGGGGATTACCTACGAGCAGTACTTC